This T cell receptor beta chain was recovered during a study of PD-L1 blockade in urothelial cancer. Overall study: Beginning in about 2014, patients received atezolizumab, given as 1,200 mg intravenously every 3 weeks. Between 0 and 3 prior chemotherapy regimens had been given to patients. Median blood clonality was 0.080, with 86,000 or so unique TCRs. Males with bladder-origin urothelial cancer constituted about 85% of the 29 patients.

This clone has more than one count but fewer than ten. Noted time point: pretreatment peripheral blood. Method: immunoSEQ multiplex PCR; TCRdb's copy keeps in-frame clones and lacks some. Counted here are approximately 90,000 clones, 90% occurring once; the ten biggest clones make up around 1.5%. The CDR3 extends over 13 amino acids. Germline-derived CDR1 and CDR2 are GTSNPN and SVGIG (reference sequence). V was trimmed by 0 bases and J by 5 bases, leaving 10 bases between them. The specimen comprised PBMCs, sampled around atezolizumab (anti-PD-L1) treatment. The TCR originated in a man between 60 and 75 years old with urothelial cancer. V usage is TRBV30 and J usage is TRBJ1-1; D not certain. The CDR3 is CAWSVLRGTEAFF. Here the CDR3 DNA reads TGTGCCTGGAGTGTACTAAGAGGTACTGAAGCTTTCTTT.